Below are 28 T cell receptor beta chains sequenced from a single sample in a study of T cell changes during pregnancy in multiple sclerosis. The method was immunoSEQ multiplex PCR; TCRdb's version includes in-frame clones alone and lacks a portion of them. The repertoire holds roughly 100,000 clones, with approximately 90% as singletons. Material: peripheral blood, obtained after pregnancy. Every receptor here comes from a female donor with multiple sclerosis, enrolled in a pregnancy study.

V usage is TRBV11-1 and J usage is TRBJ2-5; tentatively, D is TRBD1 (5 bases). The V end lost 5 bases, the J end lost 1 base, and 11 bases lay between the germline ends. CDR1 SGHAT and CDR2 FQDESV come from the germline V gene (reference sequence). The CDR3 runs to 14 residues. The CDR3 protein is CASSPRQPQETQYF. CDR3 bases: TGTGCCAGCAGCCCCCGACAGCCCCAAGAGACCCAGTACTTC.

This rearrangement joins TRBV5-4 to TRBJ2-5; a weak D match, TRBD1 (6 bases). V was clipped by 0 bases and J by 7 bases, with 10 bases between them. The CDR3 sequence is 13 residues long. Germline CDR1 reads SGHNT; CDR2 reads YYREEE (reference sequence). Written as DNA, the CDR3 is TGTGCCAGCAGCTTGGGGGGGCGGCGGACCCAGTACTTC. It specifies CASSLGGRRTQYF.

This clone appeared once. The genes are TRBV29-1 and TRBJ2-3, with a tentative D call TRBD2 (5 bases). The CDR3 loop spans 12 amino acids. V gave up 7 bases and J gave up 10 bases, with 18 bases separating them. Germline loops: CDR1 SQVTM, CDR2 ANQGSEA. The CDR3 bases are TGCAGCGGGTACTACCCCGGAGGATCGCAGTATTTT. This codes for CSGYYPGGSQYF.

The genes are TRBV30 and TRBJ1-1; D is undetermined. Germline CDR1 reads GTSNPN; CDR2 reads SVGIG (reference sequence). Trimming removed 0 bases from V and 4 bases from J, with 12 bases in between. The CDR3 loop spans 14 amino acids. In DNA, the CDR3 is TGTGCCTGGAGTGTAACAATCCATCGCACTGAAGCTTTCTTT. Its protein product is CAWSVTIHRTEAFF.

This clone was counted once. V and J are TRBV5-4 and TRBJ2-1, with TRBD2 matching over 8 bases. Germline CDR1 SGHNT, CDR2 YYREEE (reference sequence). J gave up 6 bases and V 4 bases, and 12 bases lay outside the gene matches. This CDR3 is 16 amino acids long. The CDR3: CASSLRGGGVGNEQFF. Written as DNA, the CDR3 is TGTGCCAGCAGCCTCCGGGGGGGAGGTGTTGGCAATGAGCAGTTCTTC.

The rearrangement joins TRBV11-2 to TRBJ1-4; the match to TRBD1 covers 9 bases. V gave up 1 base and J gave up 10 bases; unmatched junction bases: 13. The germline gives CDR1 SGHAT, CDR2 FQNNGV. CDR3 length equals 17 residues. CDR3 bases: TGTGCCAGCAGCTTAGTAGGGCTACAGGGGGCTGGGGGAAAACTGTTTTTT. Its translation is CASSLVGLQGAGGKLFF.

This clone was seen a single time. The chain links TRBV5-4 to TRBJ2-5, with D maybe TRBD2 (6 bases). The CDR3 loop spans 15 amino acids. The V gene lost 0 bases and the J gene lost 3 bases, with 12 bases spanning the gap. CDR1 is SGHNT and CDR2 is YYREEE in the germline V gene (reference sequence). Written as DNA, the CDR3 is TGTGCCAGCAGCTTGGTGGGTCGGGAGAAAGAGACCCAGTACTTC. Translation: CASSLVGREKETQYF.

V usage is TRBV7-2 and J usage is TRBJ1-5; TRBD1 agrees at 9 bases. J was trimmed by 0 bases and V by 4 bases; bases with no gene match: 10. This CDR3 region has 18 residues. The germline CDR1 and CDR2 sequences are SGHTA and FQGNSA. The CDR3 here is CASSSLDRGLYSNQPQHF. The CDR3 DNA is TGTGCCAGCAGCTCTTTGGACAGGGGCTTATATAGCAATCAGCCCCAGCATTTT.

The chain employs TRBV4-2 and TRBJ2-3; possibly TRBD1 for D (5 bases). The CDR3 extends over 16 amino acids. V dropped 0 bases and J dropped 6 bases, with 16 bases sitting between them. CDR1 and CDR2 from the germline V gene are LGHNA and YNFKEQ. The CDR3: CASSQDLLTGSDTQYF. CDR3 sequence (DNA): TGTGCCAGCAGCCAAGATCTGTTAACAGGCTCCGATACGCAGTATTTT.

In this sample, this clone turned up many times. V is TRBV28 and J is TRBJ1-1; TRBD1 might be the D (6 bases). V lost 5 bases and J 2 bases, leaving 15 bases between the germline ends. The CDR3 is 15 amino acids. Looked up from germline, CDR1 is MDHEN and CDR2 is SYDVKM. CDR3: CASSLPGASNTEAFF. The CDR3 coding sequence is TGTGCCAGCAGTCTACCAGGGGCGAGTAACACTGAAGCTTTCTTT.

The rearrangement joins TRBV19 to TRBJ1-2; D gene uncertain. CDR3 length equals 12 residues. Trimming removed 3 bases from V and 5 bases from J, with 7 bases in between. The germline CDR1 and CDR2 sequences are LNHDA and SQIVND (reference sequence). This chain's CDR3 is CASSMQSYGYTF. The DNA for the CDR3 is TGTGCCAGTAGTATGCAGTCATATGGCTACACCTTC.

In DNA form, the CDR3 reads TGTGCCAGTAGTCAGGAAGCGGGACTTCCCAATGAGCAGTTCTTC. Protein sequence: CASSQEAGLPNEQFF. V is TRBV2 and J is TRBJ2-1; 7 bases map to TRBD2. This CDR3 has 15 amino acids. In germline, CDR1 is SNHLY, CDR2 FYNNEI. Trimming removed 9 bases from V and 6 bases from J; junction bases left unmatched: 14.

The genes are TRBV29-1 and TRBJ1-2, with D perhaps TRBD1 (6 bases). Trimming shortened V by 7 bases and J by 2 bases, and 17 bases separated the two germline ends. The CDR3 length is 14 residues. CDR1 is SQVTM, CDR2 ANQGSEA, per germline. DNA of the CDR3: TGCAGCGATAACAGGGTACTGGCCAACTATGGCTACACCTTC. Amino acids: CSDNRVLANYGYTF.

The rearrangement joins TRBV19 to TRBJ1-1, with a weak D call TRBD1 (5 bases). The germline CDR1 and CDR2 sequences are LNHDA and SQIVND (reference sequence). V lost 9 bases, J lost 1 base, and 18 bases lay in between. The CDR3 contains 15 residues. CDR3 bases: TGTGCCAGCCTAACCGGCGCGGGGCGGAACACTGAAGCTTTCTTT. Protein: CASLTGAGRNTEAFF.

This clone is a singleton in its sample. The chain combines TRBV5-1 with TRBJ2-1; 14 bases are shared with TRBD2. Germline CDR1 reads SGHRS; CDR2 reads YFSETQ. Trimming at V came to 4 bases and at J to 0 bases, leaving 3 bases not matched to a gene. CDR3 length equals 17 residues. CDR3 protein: CASSIGTSGSSYNEQFF. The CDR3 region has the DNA TGCGCCAGCAGCATAGGGACTAGCGGGAGCTCCTACAATGAGCAGTTCTTC.

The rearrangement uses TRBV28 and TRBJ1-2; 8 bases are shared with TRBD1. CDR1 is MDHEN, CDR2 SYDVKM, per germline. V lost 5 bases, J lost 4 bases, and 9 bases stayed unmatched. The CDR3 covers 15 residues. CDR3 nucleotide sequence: TGTGCCAGCAGTCCTAGGACAGGGATAATCTATGGCTACACCTTC. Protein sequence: CASSPRTGIIYGYTF.

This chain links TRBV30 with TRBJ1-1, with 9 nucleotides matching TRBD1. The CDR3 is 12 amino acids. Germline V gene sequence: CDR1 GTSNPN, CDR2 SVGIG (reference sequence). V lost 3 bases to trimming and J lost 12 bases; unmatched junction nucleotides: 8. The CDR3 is CAWSPQTGGTFF. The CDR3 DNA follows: TGTGCCTGGAGCCCTCAGACAGGGGGAACTTTCTTT. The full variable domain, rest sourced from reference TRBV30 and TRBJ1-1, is SQTIHQWPATLVQPVGSPLSLECTVEGTSNPNLYWYRQAAGRGLQLLFYSVGIGQISSEVPQNLSASRPQDRQFILSSKKLLLSDSGFYLCAWSPQTGGTFFGQGTRLTVV.

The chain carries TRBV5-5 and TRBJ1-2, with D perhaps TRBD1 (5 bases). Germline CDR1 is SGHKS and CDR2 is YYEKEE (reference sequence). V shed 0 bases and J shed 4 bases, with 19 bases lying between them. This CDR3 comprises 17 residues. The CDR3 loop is CASSLVGSGGYGYGYTF. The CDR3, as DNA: TGTGCCAGCAGCTTGGTCGGCAGCGGGGGGTATGGCTATGGCTACACCTTC. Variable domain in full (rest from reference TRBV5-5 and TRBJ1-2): DAGVTQSPTHLIKTRGQQVTLRCSPISGHKSVSWYQQVLGQGPQFIFQYYEKEERGRGNFPDRFSARQFPNYSSELNVNALLLGDSALYLCASSLVGSGGYGYGYTFGSGTRLTVV.

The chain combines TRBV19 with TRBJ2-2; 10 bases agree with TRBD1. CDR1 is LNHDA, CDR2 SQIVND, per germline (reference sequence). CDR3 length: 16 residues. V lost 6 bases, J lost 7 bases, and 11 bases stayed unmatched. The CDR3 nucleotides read TGTGCCAGTAGGTCCGGGACAGGGGTCCTCGGCGGGGAGCTGTTTTTT. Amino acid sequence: CASRSGTGVLGGELFF.

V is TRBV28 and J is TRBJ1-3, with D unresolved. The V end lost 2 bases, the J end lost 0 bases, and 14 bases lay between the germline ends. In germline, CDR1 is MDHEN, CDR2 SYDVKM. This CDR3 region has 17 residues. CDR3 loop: CASSLDPPGLSGNTIYF. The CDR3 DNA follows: TGTGCCAGCAGTTTAGACCCCCCAGGCCTCTCTGGAAACACCATATATTTT.

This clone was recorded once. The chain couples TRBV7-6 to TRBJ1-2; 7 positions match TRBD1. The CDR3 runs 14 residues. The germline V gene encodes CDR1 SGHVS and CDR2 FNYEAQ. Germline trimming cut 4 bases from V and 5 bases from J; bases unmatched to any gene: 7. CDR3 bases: TGTGCCAGCAGCTCCCTTGGGGGACAGTATGGCTACACCTTC. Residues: CASSSLGGQYGYTF.

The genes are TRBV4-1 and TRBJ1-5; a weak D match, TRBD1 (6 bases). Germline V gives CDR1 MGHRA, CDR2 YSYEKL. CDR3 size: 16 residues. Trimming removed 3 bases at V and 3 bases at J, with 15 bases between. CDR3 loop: CASSQLEQGTNQPQHF. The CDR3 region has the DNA TGCGCCAGCAGCCAGCTAGAACAGGGAACCAATCAGCCCCAGCATTTT.

The CDR3 spells CASSPTDRAYEQYF. In DNA, the CDR3 is TGTGCCAGCAGCCCAACGGACAGAGCCTACGAGCAGTACTTC. The V gene is TRBV9, the J gene TRBJ2-7, with TRBD1 as a possible D gene (6 bases). Trimming took off 4 bases at V and 2 bases at J, with 13 bases between the two ends. CDR1 is SGDLS and CDR2 is YYNGEE in the germline V gene. The CDR3 length is 14 residues.

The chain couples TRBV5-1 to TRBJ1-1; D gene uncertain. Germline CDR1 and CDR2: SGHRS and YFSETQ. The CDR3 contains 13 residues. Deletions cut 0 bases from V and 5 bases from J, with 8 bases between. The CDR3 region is CASSLERRTEAFF. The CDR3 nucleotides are TGCGCCAGCAGCTTGGAACGTAGAACTGAAGCTTTCTTT.

In nucleotides, the CDR3 is TGTGCCAGCAGCTTGGGGACAGGCGCCGAAAAACTGTTTTTT. Translating it yields CASSLGTGAEKLFF. This chain connects TRBV5-8 to TRBJ1-4; TRBD1 aligns across 7 bases. The CDR3 contains 14 residues. J was trimmed by 8 bases and V by 0 bases; bases with no gene match: 4. From germline, CDR1 is SGHTS and CDR2 YDEGEE.

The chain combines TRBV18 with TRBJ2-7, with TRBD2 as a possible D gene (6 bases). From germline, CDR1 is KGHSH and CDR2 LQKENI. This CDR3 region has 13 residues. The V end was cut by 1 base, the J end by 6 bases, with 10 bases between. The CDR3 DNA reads TGTGCCAGCTCACCACGGCCCGGGGGCGAGCAGTACTTC. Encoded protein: CASSPRPGGEQYF.

The CDR3 coding sequence is TGTGCCAGCAGAGCTTACACAGGGGGGGGCTACGAGCAGTACTTC. This codes for CASRAYTGGGYEQYF. The V call is TRBV2, the J call TRBJ2-7; weak D call: TRBD1 (8 bases). This CDR3 comprises 15 residues. Germline CDR1 reads SNHLY; CDR2 reads FYNNEI. The ends were cut back, 6 bases at V and 3 bases at J, with 18 bases in the middle.

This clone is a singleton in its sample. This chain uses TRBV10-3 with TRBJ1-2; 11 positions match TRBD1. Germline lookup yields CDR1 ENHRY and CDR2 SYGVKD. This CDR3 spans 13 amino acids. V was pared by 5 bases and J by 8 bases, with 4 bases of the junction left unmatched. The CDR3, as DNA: TGTGCCATCAGTAGGGACAGGGGGGACGGCTACACCTTC. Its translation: CAISRDRGDGYTF.